These 26 T cell receptor beta chains originate from one sample sequenced in a study of cytomegalovirus exposure and HLA in healthy donors. PCR used 60 Vbeta primers and 13 Jbeta primers. Assay: immunoSEQ multiplex PCR; the TCRdb copy retains only in-frame clones and omits some. The data show about 130,000 clones, just under 75% seen once. Sequencing was carried out using PBMCs. These receptor sequences come from a middle-aged man in good health and CMV-seropositive.

The chain is built from TRBV5-1 and TRBJ2-7; D may be TRBD1 (6 bases). The CDR3 sequence is 13 residues long. Trimming took off 0 bases at V and 4 bases at J, with 8 bases between the two ends. Germline loops: CDR1 SGHRS, CDR2 YFSETQ. CDR3 amino acids: CASSLDREYEQYF. The CDR3 bases are TGCGCCAGCAGCTTGGACAGGGAATACGAGCAGTACTTC. Full variable domain (remainder filled in from reference TRBV5-1 and TRBJ2-7): KAGVTQTPRYLIKTRGQQVTLSCSPISGHRSVSWYQQTPGQGLQFLFEYFSETQRNKGNFPGRFSGRQFSNSRSEMNVSTLELGDSALYLCASSLDREYEQYFGPGTRLTVT.

The CDR3 DNA follows: TGTGCCAGCAGCTTGGGGGCAGGGCACTATGGCTACACCTTC. It is translated as CASSLGAGHYGYTF. The rearrangement uses TRBV5-5 and TRBJ1-2; TRBD1 is a possible D gene (5 bases). This CDR3 has 14 amino acids. Germline V CDR1 and CDR2: SGHKS, YYEKEE (reference sequence). Trimming cost V 0 bases and J 3 bases, with 9 bases left between them.

J is TRBJ1-1 and V is TRBV9, with a possible D match to TRBD1 (5 bases). V lost 4 bases and J 4 bases, leaving 17 bases between the germline ends. There are 15 residues in the CDR3. CDR1 is SGDLS and CDR2 is YYNGEE in the germline V gene. The CDR3 here is CASSPFRMGGTEAFF. CDR3 sequence (DNA): TGTGCCAGCAGCCCTTTCCGGATGGGGGGCACTGAAGCTTTCTTT.

This rearrangement joins TRBV19 to TRBJ1-2; the D gene is possibly TRBD1 (5 bases). The CDR3 contains 12 residues. Germline assignment: CDR1 LNHDA and CDR2 SQIVND (reference sequence). Trimming left V 6 bases short and J 7 bases short, with 12 bases between. CDR3 region: CASSRGGVGYTF. CDR3 nucleotide sequence: TGTGCCAGTAGCCGGGGGGGAGTTGGCTACACCTTC.

V usage is TRBV7-9 and J usage is TRBJ2-1, with 12 positions matching TRBD2. Germline lookup yields CDR1 SEHNR and CDR2 FQNEAQ (reference sequence). The CDR3 is made up of 15 amino acids. The V segment lost 5 bases and the J segment 6 bases; nucleotides outside the gene matches: 5. DNA of the CDR3: TGTGCCAGCAGCCCCCTAGCGGGAGGGGTCAATGAGCAGTTCTTC. It codes for CASSPLAGGVNEQFF.

This chain links TRBV29-1 with TRBJ1-2, with D perhaps TRBD1 (5 bases). V lost 1 base, J lost 6 bases, and 12 bases lay in between. The CDR3 has 13 residues. Germline lookup yields CDR1 SQVTM and CDR2 ANQGSEA. The CDR3: CSVEGAGVNGYTF. As DNA, the CDR3 is TGCAGCGTTGAAGGGGCGGGGGTCAATGGCTACACCTTC.

The rearrangement uses TRBV5-8 and TRBJ1-2; TRBD1 is a possible D gene (5 bases). Germline CDR1 reads SGHTS; CDR2 reads YDEGEE. The CDR3 extends over 15 amino acids. Trimming cost V 0 bases and J 4 bases, with 13 bases left between them. The CDR3 here is CASSLGGTGVYGYTF. In DNA, the CDR3 is TGTGCCAGCAGCTTGGGCGGGACGGGAGTCTATGGCTACACCTTC.

The chain recombines TRBV5-1 with TRBJ1-1; D not certain. This CDR3 is 15 amino acids long. The V gene lost 4 bases and the J gene lost 0 bases, with 13 bases spanning the gap. The germline CDR1 and CDR2 sequences are SGHRS and YFSETQ. DNA for the CDR3: TGCGCCAGCAGCGTGCAGGCCCAGATGAACACTGAAGCTTTCTTT. Amino acids: CASSVQAQMNTEAFF. The variable domain in full, completed from reference TRBV5-1 and TRBJ1-1, reads KAGVTQTPRYLIKTRGQQVTLSCSPISGHRSVSWYQQTPGQGLQFLFEYFSETQRNKGNFPGRFSGRQFSNSRSEMNVSTLELGDSALYLCASSVQAQMNTEAFFGQGTRLTVV.

The rearrangement joins TRBV6-1 to TRBJ2-5; 14 nucleotides line up with TRBD2. CDR1 is MNHNS, CDR2 SASEGT, per germline. The CDR3 spans 15 residues. The V gene end was trimmed by 3 bases and the J gene end by 5 bases; junction bases not matched to a gene: 2. CDR3 amino acids: CASSETSGRAETQYF. The CDR3 coding sequence is TGTGCCAGCAGTGAGACTAGCGGGAGGGCGGAGACCCAGTACTTC.

This chain joins TRBV30 and TRBJ1-1, with 10 positions matching TRBD1. The CDR3 sequence is 15 residues long. V lost 2 bases and J lost 3; bases outside the gene matches: 6. Germline CDR1 reads GTSNPN; CDR2 reads SVGIG (reference sequence). CDR3: CAWSRGDRGYTEAFF. Here the CDR3 DNA reads TGTGCCTGGAGTAGAGGGGACAGGGGATACACTGAAGCTTTCTTT.

Comments on this clone: It is likely a read error, because the conserved phenylalanine at the end of the CDR3 is missing. The gene calls are TRBV27 and TRBJ2-7; a possible D gene is TRBD1 (6 bases). V lost 5 bases and J lost 0, with 14 bases in between. CDR3 size: 15 residues. CDR1 is MNHEY and CDR2 is SMNVEV in the germline V gene (reference sequence). This CDR3 reads CASSTTGPPSYEQYL. The CDR3 DNA is TGTGCCAGCAGTACCACAGGGCCCCCCTCCTACGAGCAGTACCTC.

This chain uses TRBV9 with TRBJ2-7; 8 bases are a match to TRBD2. J was trimmed by 7 bases and V by 4 bases; bases with no gene match: 13. Germline CDR1 reads SGDLS; CDR2 reads YYNGEE. The CDR3 is made up of 15 amino acids. The CDR3: CASSTGGEGFREQYF. CDR3 DNA: TGTGCCAGCAGCACCGGGGGGGAGGGGTTTAGGGAGCAGTACTTC.

This clone was counted between two and nine times. The V call is TRBV28, the J call TRBJ1-1; tentatively, D is TRBD1 (5 bases). Trimming took 2 bases from V and 5 from J, leaving 18 bases between them. Germline V gene sequence: CDR1 MDHEN, CDR2 SYDVKM. The CDR3 spans 16 residues. The CDR3 sequence is CASSLRLTALGTEAFF. The CDR3 region has the DNA TGTGCCAGCAGTTTACGACTGACAGCCCTGGGGACTGAAGCTTTCTTT.

The chain joins TRBV19 to TRBJ2-7, with 7 bases that match TRBD2. J gave up 5 bases and V 0 bases, and 4 bases lay outside the gene matches. This CDR3 is built from 14 residues. Germline V gene lookup returns CDR1 LNHDA and CDR2 SQIVND (reference sequence). The CDR3 DNA follows: TGTGCCAGTAGTATAGATCGGGGGGTCAACGAGCAGTACTTC. Translation: CASSIDRGVNEQYF. The full variable domain, completed using reference TRBV19 and TRBJ2-7, is DGGITQSPKYLFRKEGQNVTLSCEQNLNHDAMYWYRQDPGQGLRLIYYSQIVNDFQKGDIAEGYSVSREKKESFPLTVTSAQKNPTAFYLCASSIDRGVNEQYFGPGTRLTVT.

The chain employs TRBV18 and TRBJ1-2; D might be TRBD1 (5 bases). Trimming pared 1 base from V and 2 bases from J, leaving 14 bases between. Germline V CDR1 and CDR2: KGHSH, LQKENI. The CDR3 sequence is 16 residues long. DNA of the CDR3: TGTGCCAGCTCACCACAGGGGATCCGGAACAACTATGGCTACACCTTC. Protein: CASSPQGIRNNYGYTF. The full variable domain, rest sourced from reference TRBV18 and TRBJ1-2, is NAGVMQNPRHLVRRRGQEARLRCSPMKGHSHVYWYRQLPEEGLKFMVYLQKENIIDESGMPKERFSAEFPKEGPSILRIQQVVRGDSAAYFCASSPQGIRNNYGYTFGSGTRLTVV.

The chain uses TRBV19 and TRBJ1-5; D remains ambiguous. V lost 5 bases, J lost 3 bases, and 14 bases lay in between. The CDR3 extends over 15 amino acids. Germline V lookup: CDR1 LNHDA, CDR2 SQIVND (reference sequence). The CDR3 DNA sequence: TGTGCCAGTAGTGCGGTAAGAGGTTTCAATCAGCCCCAGCATTTT. It translates to CASSAVRGFNQPQHF.

The chain uses TRBV19 and TRBJ2-2; D not certain. CDR1 LNHDA and CDR2 SQIVND come from the germline V gene (reference sequence). Trimming left V 0 bases short and J 4 bases short, with 3 bases between. This CDR3 is built from 13 residues. This CDR3 reads CASSIDGTGELFF. In DNA, the CDR3 is TGTGCCAGTAGTATAGACGGCACCGGGGAGCTGTTTTTT.

The chain recombines TRBV2 with TRBJ1-1, with 7 bases fitting TRBD1. Germline assignment: CDR1 SNHLY and CDR2 FYNNEI. The J segment lost 7 bases and the V segment lost 6 bases, leaving 11 bases of the junction unmatched. There are 14 residues in the CDR3. CDR3 in DNA: TGTGCCAGCAGATACTTACAGGGGAGTGGTGAAGCTTTCTTT. Translating gives CASRYLQGSGEAFF.

This clone has a handful of counts. J is TRBJ1-1 and V is TRBV19; TRBD1 aligns across 8 bases. V lost 5 bases to trimming and J lost 4 bases; unmatched junction nucleotides: 6. Per germline, CDR1 LNHDA and CDR2 SQIVND (reference sequence). The CDR3 spans 14 residues. The chain's CDR3 is CASSGRTGRTEAFF. The CDR3 bases are TGTGCCAGTAGTGGTCGGACAGGGCGCACTGAAGCTTTCTTT.

This clone was observed a few times. V and J are TRBV18 and TRBJ2-2, with 11 bases that match TRBD2. Germline lookup yields CDR1 KGHSH and CDR2 LQKENI. This CDR3 spans 17 amino acids. The J segment lost 2 bases and the V segment lost 1 base, leaving 3 bases of the junction unmatched. CDR3 protein: CASSPRTSGSNTGELFF. CDR3 sequence (DNA): TGTGCCAGCTCACCACGAACTAGCGGGAGTAACACCGGGGAGCTGTTTTTT.

The CDR3 coding sequence is TGTGCCAGCAGTGACAGAAGGGGGGGTGGGGATACGCAGTATTTT. Protein: CASSDRRGGGDTQYF. The J gene is TRBJ2-3, the V gene TRBV2; TRBD2 is a possible D gene (7 bases). The germline V gene encodes CDR1 SNHLY and CDR2 FYNNEI. V lost 3 bases and J lost 6, with 16 bases in between. The CDR3 loop spans 15 amino acids.

Here the CDR3 DNA reads TGTGCCACAACGACAGGGAACTACGAGCAGTACTTC. As protein: CATTTGNYEQYF. The rearrangement links TRBV7-9 to TRBJ2-7; 7 positions match TRBD1. Trimming removed 10 bases from V and 3 bases from J; junction bases left unmatched: 6. CDR1 is SEHNR and CDR2 is FQNEAQ in the germline V gene (reference sequence). The CDR3 spans 12 residues.

The CDR3 DNA is TGCGCCAGCAGCTTGGCCGCGACAAACCCCGAAAAACTGTTTTTT. Translation: CASSLAATNPEKLFF. V is TRBV5-1 and J is TRBJ1-4; D is unclear. This CDR3 is built from 15 residues. CDR1 SGHRS and CDR2 YFSETQ come from the germline V gene. V lost 0 bases and J lost 8, with 14 bases in between. Full variable domain (remainder filled in from reference TRBV5-1 and TRBJ1-4): KAGVTQTPRYLIKTRGQQVTLSCSPISGHRSVSWYQQTPGQGLQFLFEYFSETQRNKGNFPGRFSGRQFSNSRSEMNVSTLELGDSALYLCASSLAATNPEKLFFGSGTQLSVL.

This chain uses TRBV5-6 with TRBJ2-1, with 8 nucleotides matching TRBD2. CDR1 is SGHDT and CDR2 is YYEEEE in the germline V gene. The trim removed 3 bases at V and 7 bases at J, leaving 12 bases unmatched. The CDR3 has 16 amino acids. CDR3 nucleotides: TGTGCCAGCAGCTCCCCCAGGGCTAGCGGGTGGAATGAGCAGTTCTTC. Its protein is CASSSPRASGWNEQFF. Filled out from reference TRBV5-6 and TRBJ2-1, the complete variable domain reads DAGVTQSPTHLIKTRGQQVTLRCSPKSGHDTVSWYQQALGQGPQFIFQYYEEEERQRGNFPDRFSGHQFPNYSSELNVNALLLGDSALYLCASSSPRASGWNEQFFGPGTRLTVL.

The chain recombines TRBV5-1 with TRBJ2-1, with 7 bases matching TRBD1. Germline V gene sequence: CDR1 SGHRS, CDR2 YFSETQ. Trimming removed 4 bases from V and 5 bases from J; junction bases left unmatched: 6. The CDR3 is made up of 14 amino acids. In nucleotides, the CDR3 is TGCGCCAGCAGCGTACCGGGACAGAACAATGAGCAGTTCTTC. Residues: CASSVPGQNNEQFF.

The sample holds one count of this clone. The chain carries TRBV10-3 and TRBJ2-7; the D gene is possibly TRBD2 (5 bases). Germline CDR1 reads ENHRY; CDR2 reads SYGVKD. The CDR3 totals 13 residues. V was shortened by 4 bases and J by 2 bases, with 9 bases between the two germline ends. The CDR3 DNA sequence: TGTGCCATCAGTGCGGACTTTACCTACGAGCAGTACTTC. This translates into CAISADFTYEQYF.